A single sample is the source of the 30 T cell receptor beta chains below, sequenced in a study of shared clonotypes between healthy human individuals. The naive CD8 subset, CD45RO-negative cells positively selected for CCR7, excluded terminally differentiated effector memory CD45RA+ cells. Here immunoSEQ multiplex PCR was the method, and the copy in TCRdb shows in-frame clones only, minus some. The repertoire holds 1.5 million to 2.5 million clones, with just under 95% as singletons. The sequencing sample was made of naive CD8+ T cells sorted from blood. These receptors were taken from a man younger than 35 in good health.

The rearrangement uses TRBV27 and TRBJ2-7; 11 nucleotides line up with TRBD1. Germline CDR1 reads MNHEY; CDR2 reads SMNVEV (reference sequence). V shed 5 bases, J shed 7 bases, and the junction held 7 bases outside the gene matches. The CDR3 is 14 residues long. The CDR3: CASSLGQGAWEQYF. The CDR3 DNA follows: TGTGCCAGCAGTCTCGGACAGGGGGCTTGGGAGCAGTACTTC.

The chain combines TRBV27 with TRBJ2-7; either TRBD1 or TRBD2 may fit D (5 bases each). Germline V gene lookup returns CDR1 MNHEY and CDR2 SMNVEV (reference sequence). This CDR3 is built from 13 residues. Deletions cut 6 bases from V and 2 bases from J, with 11 bases between. CDR3 DNA sequence: TGTGCCAGCAGGCTGGGACGGACCTACGAGCAGTACTTC. This translates into CASRLGRTYEQYF.

V and J are TRBV28 and TRBJ2-7; tentative D call: TRBD1 (6 bases). The CDR3 spans 16 residues. CDR1 is MDHEN and CDR2 is SYDVKM in the germline V gene. V was shortened by 8 bases and J by 2 bases, with 22 bases between the two germline ends. CDR3 coding DNA: TGTGCCAGCGCCGCCAAACAGGGCCTAATCCCCTACGAGCAGTACTTC. This encodes CASAAKQGLIPYEQYF.

The chain carries TRBV7-8 and TRBJ2-1, with 7 bases that match TRBD2. The CDR3 is made up of 15 amino acids. With V trimmed by 5 bases and J by 5 bases, 9 bases remained unmatched. Germline values: CDR1 SGHVS, CDR2 FQNEAQ. The CDR3 coding sequence is TGTGCCAGCAGCCCTCTGGGGGGAGGGCACAATGAGCAGTTCTTC. Encoded protein: CASSPLGGGHNEQFF.

This chain connects TRBV25-1 to TRBJ2-7; no clear D gene. The CDR3 covers 12 residues. Trimming removed 6 bases from V and 7 bases from J, with 13 bases in between. Germline V gene data show CDR1 as MGHDK and CDR2 as SYGVNS. CDR3 residues: CASRYSAREQYF. CDR3 nucleotides: TGTGCCAGCAGGTACAGTGCCCGGGAGCAGTACTTC.

This chain connects TRBV28 to TRBJ2-7, with D perhaps matching TRBD1 or TRBD2 (5 bases each). V was cut by 9 bases and J by 7 bases, with 22 bases left in between. CDR1 and CDR2 from the germline V gene are MDHEN and SYDVKM. The CDR3 is made up of 14 amino acids. In DNA form, the CDR3 reads TGTGCCAGTGCTTTAGAGGGCCGGGGCGTAGAGCAGTACTTC. Residues: CASALEGRGVEQYF.

This chain uses TRBV6-4 with TRBJ2-7; perhaps TRBD1 as D (5 bases). The germline CDR1 and CDR2 sequences are MRHNA and SNTAGT. V gave up 5 bases and J gave up 3 bases, with 11 bases separating them. The CDR3 has 13 amino acids. DNA of the CDR3: TGTGCCAGCAGTATAGGGGAAGGCTACGAGCAGTACTTC. Translating gives CASSIGEGYEQYF.

The chain links TRBV2 to TRBJ2-7; no firm D call. CDR1 and CDR2 from the germline V gene are SNHLY and FYNNEI. The V end lost 6 bases, the J end lost 2 bases, and 14 bases lay between the germline ends. CDR3 length equals 14 residues. The CDR3 DNA follows: TGTGCCAGCAGGGTGGCGTATCTCGCCTACGAGCAGTACTTC. As protein: CASRVAYLAYEQYF.

The V and J genes are TRBV13 and TRBJ2-7; no firm D call. The germline V gene encodes CDR1 PRHDT and CDR2 FYEKMQ (reference sequence). V was shortened by 3 bases and J by 3 bases, with 9 bases between the two germline ends. The CDR3 runs 13 residues. Written as DNA, the CDR3 is TGTGCCAGCAGCTTCGACGAGCGCTACGAGCAGTACTTC. Protein product: CASSFDERYEQYF.

The rearrangement uses TRBV10-1 and TRBJ2-4; D might be TRBD1 (6 bases). The CDR3 consists of 17 residues. The V end lost 0 bases, the J end lost 6 bases, and 18 bases lay between the germline ends. Germline values: CDR1 WNHNN, CDR2 SYGVQD (reference sequence). The CDR3 DNA sequence: TGCGCCAGCAGTGAGTCGACAGTAAGACAGGTGAGAAACATTCAGTACTTC. Protein sequence: CASSESTVRQVRNIQYF.

In the case of this clone: Other DNA variants within this sample encode the same CDR3. The rearrangement links TRBV7-9 to TRBJ2-7; TRBD1 matches at 9 bases. Germline V CDR1 and CDR2: SEHNR, FQNEAQ (reference sequence). The CDR3 runs to 15 residues. Trimming cost V 5 bases and J 1 base; bases outside gene matches: 6. The CDR3 nucleotides are TGTGCCAGCAGCAGTGGACAGGGGATATCCTACGAGCAGTACTTC. It encodes CASSSGQGISYEQYF. Combining the CDR3 with reference TRBV7-9 and TRBJ2-7 gives the whole variable domain DTGVSQNPRHKITKRGQNVTFRCDPISEHNRLYWYRQTLGQGPEFLTYFQNEAQLEKSRLLSDRFSAERPKGSFSTLEIQRTEQGDSAMYLCASSSGQGISYEQYFGPGTRLTVT.

The chain has TRBV5-6 and TRBJ2-1; weak D call: TRBD1 (6 bases). Germline V lookup: CDR1 SGHDT, CDR2 YYEEEE. Trimming took off 0 bases at V and 8 bases at J, with 15 bases between the two ends. The length of the CDR3 is 15 residues. The CDR3 coding sequence is TGTGCCAGCAGCTTGGCAGGGGAAATTGACCATGAGCAGTTCTTC. This codes for CASSLAGEIDHEQFF.

The chain is built from TRBV4-1 and TRBJ2-2; 12 bases are a match to TRBD2. This CDR3 region has 17 residues. With V trimmed by 0 bases and J by 4 bases, 3 bases remained unmatched. Looked up from germline, CDR1 is MGHRA and CDR2 is YSYEKL. CDR3: CASSQDPSGRATGELFF. As DNA, the CDR3 is TGCGCCAGCAGCCAAGATCCTAGCGGGAGGGCCACCGGGGAGCTGTTTTTT.

This rearrangement joins TRBV25-1 to TRBJ2-7, with a tentative D call TRBD1 (5 bases). This CDR3 contains 16 residues. V was pared by 5 bases and J by 1 base, with 18 bases between. Germline values: CDR1 MGHDK, CDR2 SYGVNS. CDR3 amino acids: CASSTQVGASSYEQYF. The DNA for the CDR3 is TGTGCCAGCAGTACCCAGGTAGGGGCCAGTTCCTACGAGCAGTACTTC.

The chain joins TRBV28 to TRBJ2-1, with D maybe TRBD1 (8 bases). The V end lost 6 bases, the J end lost 1 base, and 13 bases lay between the germline ends. Looked up from germline, CDR1 is MDHEN and CDR2 is SYDVKM. There are 15 residues in the CDR3. CDR3 in DNA: TGTGCCAGCAGATACAGGGGGGGGTCCTACAATGAGCAGTTCTTC. Encoded protein: CASRYRGGSYNEQFF.

The V gene is TRBV4-3, the J gene TRBJ2-3, with 14 bases matching TRBD2. The V gene end was trimmed by 2 bases and the J gene end by 6 bases; junction bases not matched to a gene: 13. Germline lookup yields CDR1 LGHNA and CDR2 YSLEER. This CDR3 has 19 amino acids. The CDR3, as DNA: TGCGCCAGCAGCCAACTTAGACCGGGACTAGCGGGAGCCCCCGATACGCAGTATTTT. Residues: CASSQLRPGLAGAPDTQYF.

V usage is TRBV7-9 and J usage is TRBJ2-5; D is undetermined. The CDR3 has 16 amino acids. Germline assignment: CDR1 SEHNR and CDR2 FQNEAQ (reference sequence). V was shortened by 5 bases and J by 2 bases, with 18 bases between the two germline ends. CDR3 sequence (DNA): TGTGCCAGCAGCACAGATGACACGAGATTTCAAGAGACCCAGTACTTC. Translating it yields CASSTDDTRFQETQYF.

V usage is TRBV4-3 and J usage is TRBJ2-7, with 7 bases fitting TRBD2. There are 14 residues in the CDR3. Germline values: CDR1 LGHNA, CDR2 YSLEER. J was trimmed by 6 bases and V by 4 bases; bases with no gene match: 9. The CDR3 loop is CASSPLAGAFEQYF. The DNA of the CDR3 is TGCGCCAGCAGCCCTCTTGCGGGAGCCTTCGAGCAGTACTTC.

This clone appeared once. This chain joins TRBV11-2 and TRBJ2-1; TRBD1 matches 9 bases. With V trimmed by 3 bases and J by 6 bases, 9 bases remained unmatched. Germline CDR1 SGHAT, CDR2 FQNNGV. This CDR3 spans 16 amino acids. The CDR3 bases are TGTGCCAGCAGCTTCCCCGGGACAGGGAAAGGCAATGAGCAGTTCTTC. Protein sequence: CASSFPGTGKGNEQFF.

The rearrangement links TRBV10-1 to TRBJ2-2; D call uncertain. From germline, CDR1 is WNHNN and CDR2 SYGVQD (reference sequence). V lost 2 bases, J lost 6 bases, and 10 bases lay in between. CDR3 size: 14 residues. The CDR3, as DNA: TGCGCCAGCAGTGAGACTGCCCCCCCCGGGGAGCTGTTTTTT. Protein product: CASSETAPPGELFF.

The rearrangement joins TRBV5-6 to TRBJ2-3; a weak D match, TRBD2 (5 bases). CDR3 length: 14 residues. The ends were cut back, 3 bases at V and 6 bases at J, with 14 bases in the middle. Germline CDR1 reads SGHDT; CDR2 reads YYEEEE. DNA for the CDR3: TGTGCCAGCAGCTCTCCCGGTGGCGGGGATACGCAGTATTTT. Translating gives CASSSPGGGDTQYF.

V and J are TRBV18 and TRBJ1-5; D is undetermined. V lost 3 bases and J 4 bases, leaving 7 bases between the germline ends. CDR1 is KGHSH and CDR2 is LQKENI in the germline V gene. The length of the CDR3 is 13 residues. The DNA of the CDR3 is TGTGCCAGCTCACCGTTAGAGAATCAGCCCCAGCATTTT. Its protein product is CASSPLENQPQHF.

The V call is TRBV29-1, the J call TRBJ2-2; no firm D call. The V gene's germline CDR1 is SQVTM and CDR2 ANQGSEA. The ends were cut back, 3 bases at V and 1 base at J, with 3 bases in the middle. CDR3 length equals 12 residues. Here the CDR3 DNA reads TGCAGCGTTGACGGGAACACCGGGGAGCTGTTTTTT. It translates to CSVDGNTGELFF.

This clone was observed a single time. The chain recombines TRBV5-8 with TRBJ2-1; D gene uncertain. Germline V gives CDR1 SGHTS, CDR2 YDEGEE. Trimming pared 0 bases from V and 3 bases from J, leaving 19 bases between. The CDR3 has 18 residues. The CDR3 DNA sequence: TGTGCCAGCAGCTTGGTTTTTTCAGGCCCACTTAACTACAATGAGCAGTTCTTC. Translating it yields CASSLVFSGPLNYNEQFF.

The rearrangement joins TRBV7-9 to TRBJ2-1; 9 bases line up with TRBD1. The V and J ends lost 4 bases and 5 bases, in that order; junction bases with no gene match: 9. The CDR3 length is 16 residues. From germline, CDR1 is SEHNR and CDR2 FQNEAQ (reference sequence). This chain's CDR3 is CASSWSTGGRNNEQFF. CDR3 nucleotide sequence: TGTGCCAGCAGCTGGTCTACAGGGGGCAGGAACAATGAGCAGTTCTTC.

This clone was observed once. This chain links TRBV7-6 with TRBJ2-7; 7 bases line up with TRBD2. V lost 1 base, J lost 5 bases, and 8 bases stayed unmatched. Germline CDR1 reads SGHVS; CDR2 reads FNYEAQ. The CDR3 has 15 residues. Here the CDR3 reads CASSLEAGVPNEQYF. The CDR3 DNA is TGTGCCAGCAGCTTAGAGGCGGGAGTGCCCAACGAGCAGTACTTC.

The chain's CDR3 is CASSPGVLYNEQFF. CDR3 DNA sequence: TGTGCCAGCAGCCCGGGGGTACTCTACAATGAGCAGTTCTTC. The chain is built from TRBV5-6 and TRBJ2-1, with D perhaps TRBD2 (6 bases). Germline V gene lookup returns CDR1 SGHDT and CDR2 YYEEEE. The V end lost 4 bases, the J end lost 3 bases, and 11 bases lay between the germline ends. The CDR3 has 14 amino acids.

V is TRBV12-5 and J is TRBJ2-3; TRBD2 aligns across 13 bases. CDR3 length: 18 amino acids. Germline V CDR1 and CDR2: LGHNT, FRNRAP. With V trimmed by 1 base and J by 2 bases, 6 bases remained unmatched. The CDR3 sequence: CASGLEILAGGPTDTQYF. CDR3 coding DNA: TGTGCTAGTGGTTTGGAAATACTAGCGGGAGGGCCCACAGATACGCAGTATTTT.

V and J are TRBV27 and TRBJ2-7, with 11 nucleotides matching TRBD1. Germline CDR1 and CDR2: MNHEY and SMNVEV (reference sequence). The CDR3 is 15 residues long. Losses at the gene ends were 4 bases for V and 5 bases for J; bases not matched to a gene: 7. The CDR3 sequence is CASSYAGTGGHEQYF. The CDR3 coding sequence is TGTGCCAGCAGTTATGCCGGGACAGGGGGGCACGAGCAGTACTTC.

The chain uses TRBV5-1 and TRBJ2-1, with TRBD1 matching over 8 bases. This CDR3 is 16 amino acids long. The J segment lost 5 bases and the V segment lost 3 bases, leaving 10 bases of the junction unmatched. CDR1 SGHRS and CDR2 YFSETQ come from the germline V gene. The CDR3: CASSYPRDRRNNEQFF. In DNA form, the CDR3 reads TGCGCCAGCAGCTACCCCCGGGACAGGAGGAACAATGAGCAGTTCTTC.